The clone carrying this TCR beta chain was recorded at least ten times. Its target is not known. This record belongs to a study of cytomegalovirus exposure and HLA in healthy donors. Study-level background: There were 100 million to 120 million unique TCR beta sequences, drawn from 150 million to 200 million T cells, in an earlier analysis. Unique TCRs numbering around 85 million, obtained from HLA-typed donors, made up an early data release. General observations from the study: The study put 160 or so TCR beta chains on its list as cytomegalovirus-associated.

This PCR relied on a set of 60 Vbeta primers and 13 Jbeta primers. The repertoire was sequenced with immunoSEQ multiplex PCR; TCRdb's copy has only in-frame clones and lacks some. This table holds roughly 180,000 clones, around 74% found once. Germline loops: CDR1 LGHNA, CDR2 YSLEER. The CDR3 sequence is 15 residues long. V shed 3 bases and J shed 10 bases, with 16 bases lying between them. The sequence derives from a female donor in good health and CMV-seronegative. The sequenced sample consisted of PBMCs. The genes are TRBV4-3 and TRBJ1-6, with D perhaps matching TRBD1 (5 bases). The CDR3 loop is CASSQAGREKSPLHF. DNA of the CDR3: TGCGCCAGCAGCCAGGCGGGACGGGAAAAATCACCCCTCCACTTT.